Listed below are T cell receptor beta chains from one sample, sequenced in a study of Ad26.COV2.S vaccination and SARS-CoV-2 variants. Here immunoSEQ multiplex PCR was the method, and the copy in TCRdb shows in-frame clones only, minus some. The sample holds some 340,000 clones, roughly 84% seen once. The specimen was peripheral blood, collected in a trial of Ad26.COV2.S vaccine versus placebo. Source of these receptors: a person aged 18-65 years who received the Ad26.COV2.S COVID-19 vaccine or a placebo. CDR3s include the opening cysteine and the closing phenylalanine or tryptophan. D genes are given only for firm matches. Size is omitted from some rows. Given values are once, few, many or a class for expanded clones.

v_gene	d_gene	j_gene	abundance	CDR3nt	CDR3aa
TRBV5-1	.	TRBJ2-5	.	TGCGCCAGCAGCTTAAACAGAAAAGAGACCCAGTACTTC	CASSLNRKETQYF
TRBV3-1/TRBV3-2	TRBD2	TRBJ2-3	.	TGTGCCAGCAGCCGCTTCGGACTAGCGGGGGGGAACACAGATACGCAGTATTTT	CASSRFGLAGGNTDTQYF
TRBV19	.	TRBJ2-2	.	TGTGCCAGTAGTAGCCCCCTTTTAGGGGCCGGGGAGCTGTTTTTT	CASSSPLLGAGELFF
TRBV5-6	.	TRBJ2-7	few	TGTGCCAGCAGACAACTTGCAGGGATTTACGAGCAGTACTTC	CASRQLAGIYEQYF
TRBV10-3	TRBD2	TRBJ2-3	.	TGTGCCATCCAGGGACTAGCGGGTTCACAGTATTTT	CAIQGLAGSQYF
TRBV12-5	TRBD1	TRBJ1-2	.	TGTGCTAGTGGTCTGGGACAGTACGATGGCTACACCTTC	CASGLGQYDGYTF
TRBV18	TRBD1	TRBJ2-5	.	TGTGCCAGCTCCCCGACAGGGGAAGAGACCCAGTACTTC	CASSPTGEETQYF
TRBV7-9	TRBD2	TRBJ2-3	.	TGTGCCAGCAGCTCAATTACTAGCGGAAAAAGCACAGATACGCAGTATTTT	CASSSITSGKSTDTQYF
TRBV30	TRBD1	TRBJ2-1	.	TGTGCCTGGGCCACAGGGGGGCCCTACAATGAGCAGTTCTTC	CAWATGGPYNEQFF
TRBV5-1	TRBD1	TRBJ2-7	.	TGCGCCAGCAGCTGGGGACAGGGGTCCTACGAGCAGTACTTC	CASSWGQGSYEQYF
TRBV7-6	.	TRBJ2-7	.	TGTGCCAGCAGCTTAGATCGAGACGAGCAGTACTTC	CASSLDRDEQYF